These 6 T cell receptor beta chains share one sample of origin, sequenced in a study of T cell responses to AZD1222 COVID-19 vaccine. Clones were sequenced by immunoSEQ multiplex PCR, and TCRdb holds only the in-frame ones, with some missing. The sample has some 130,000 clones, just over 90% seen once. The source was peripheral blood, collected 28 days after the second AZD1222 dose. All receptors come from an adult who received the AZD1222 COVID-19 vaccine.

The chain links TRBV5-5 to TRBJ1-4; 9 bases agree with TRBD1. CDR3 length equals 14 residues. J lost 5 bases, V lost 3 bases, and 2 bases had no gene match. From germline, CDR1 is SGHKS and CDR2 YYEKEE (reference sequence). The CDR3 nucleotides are TGTGCCAGCAGCTCCGGGACAGGGAATGAAAAACTGTTTTTT. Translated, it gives CASSSGTGNEKLFF.

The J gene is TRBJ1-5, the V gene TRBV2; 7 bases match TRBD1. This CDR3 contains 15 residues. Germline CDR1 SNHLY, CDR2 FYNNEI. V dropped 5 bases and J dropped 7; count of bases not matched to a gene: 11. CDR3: CASSLNRGAGQPQHF. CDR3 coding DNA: TGTGCCAGCAGTCTTAACAGGGGTGCAGGGCAGCCCCAGCATTTT.

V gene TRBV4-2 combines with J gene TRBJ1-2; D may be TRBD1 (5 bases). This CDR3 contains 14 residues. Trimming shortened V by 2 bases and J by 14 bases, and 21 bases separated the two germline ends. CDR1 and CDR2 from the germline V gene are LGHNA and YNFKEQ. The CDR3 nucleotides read TGTGCCAGCAGCCAAAAAACCCGAGAGGGACGGACTACCTTC. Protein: CASSQKTREGRTTF.

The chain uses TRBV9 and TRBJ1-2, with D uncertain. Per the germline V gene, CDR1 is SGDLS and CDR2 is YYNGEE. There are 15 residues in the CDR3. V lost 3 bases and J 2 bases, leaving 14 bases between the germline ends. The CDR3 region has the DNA TGTGCCAGCAGCGACTCCCCCCGGGCGAACTATGGCTACACCTTC. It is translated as CASSDSPRANYGYTF.

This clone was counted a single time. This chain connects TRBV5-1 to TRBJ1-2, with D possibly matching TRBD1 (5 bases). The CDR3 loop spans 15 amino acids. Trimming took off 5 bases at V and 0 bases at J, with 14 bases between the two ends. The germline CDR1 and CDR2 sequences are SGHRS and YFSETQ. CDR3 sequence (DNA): TGCGCCAGCAGGATGGGGACGGACCCTAACTATGGCTACACCTTC. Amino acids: CASRMGTDPNYGYTF.

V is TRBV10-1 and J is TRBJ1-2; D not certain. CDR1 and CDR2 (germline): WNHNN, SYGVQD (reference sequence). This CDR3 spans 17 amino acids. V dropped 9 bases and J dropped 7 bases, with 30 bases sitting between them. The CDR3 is CARSKKSIWHLKGGYTF. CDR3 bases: TGCGCCAGATCCAAAAAAAGCATCTGGCACCTAAAGGGTGGCTACACCTTC.